This T cell receptor beta chain was identified during a study of T cells in Graves' hyperthyroidism and ophthalmopathy. For the study at large: The blood sample was taken at first diagnosis, before treatment began.

V shed 2 bases and J shed 1 base, with 11 bases lying between them. The V gene's germline CDR1 is MNHNY and CDR2 SVGAGI (reference sequence). The CDR3 is 15 amino acids. This clonotype was counted many times. Its antigen is unknown. Study-level results: In the analysis, a 13 V-J model separated ophthalmopathy from stable hyperthyroidism.

The authors deemed Graves' hyperthyroidism stable absent ophthalmopathy progression within 18 months. Amplification yielded TCR beta CDR3 regions, with RNA transcripts as the source. TCR CDR3 underwent first-round RT-PCR with the HTBI primer set. TCRdb called the multiplex PCR reads again in MiXCR, with one record for every CDR3 protein. The data show under 300,000 distinct CDR3 sequences, with around 15% seen just once and 7.9% held by the top ten. This receptor was taken from a woman between 35 and 50 years old with Graves' hyperthyroidism. The genes are TRBV6-6 and TRBJ1-1, with D possibly being TRBD1 (6 bases). The sequenced sample was blood. The CDR3 DNA reads TGTGCCAGCAGTTACGTAGGCAGGGGGAACACTGAAGCTTTCTTT. Encoded protein: CASSYVGRGNTEAFF.